This T cell receptor beta chain was identified in a study of T cell responses to AZD1222 COVID-19 vaccine. Study observations and caveats: Once two AZD1222 doses were given, Spike-specific TCR breadth and depth went up. White British ancestry dominated among donors, who included more females, and clonal diversity was possibly underestimated.

Some clones are missing from TCRdb's copy, which holds only in-frame ones; the method was immunoSEQ multiplex PCR. The repertoire holds 95,000 to 120,000 clones, with just over 85% as singletons. V lost 4 bases and J lost 3, with 16 bases in between. CDR3 length equals 15 residues. Germline CDR1 and CDR2: SGHTA and FQGNSA. As concerns this clone: The antigen is undetermined.

The chain links TRBV7-2 to TRBJ2-7; maybe TRBD2 (6 bases). The clonotype originates from an adult in good health. The material sequenced was peripheral blood, taken on day 0 of AZD1222 vaccination. The CDR3: CASSSPRGKGYEQYF. In nucleotides, the CDR3 is TGTGCCAGCAGCTCTCCCCGGGGGAAGGGCTACGAGCAGTACTTC.